This TCR beta chain was identified during a study of blood T cell repertoires in COVID-19. In the study overall: Sites in the United States, Italy and Spain provided acute and convalescent COVID-19 samples.

Germline V CDR1 and CDR2: SGHVS, FQNEAQ. The V gene lost 5 bases and the J gene lost 2 bases, with 9 bases spanning the gap. CDR3 length: 13 amino acids. In the original processing: From reference gene primer amplification, estimates of nucleated cell counts were derived. Generated by immunoSEQ multiplex PCR, the TCRdb table keeps only in-frame clones and is missing some. V and J calls and clone size are given by that table; D and trimming were obtained from the DNA. The table lists roughly 160,000 clones, under 85% of them singletons. The sequenced sample consisted of peripheral blood. This chain links TRBV7-8 with TRBJ1-2, with unresolved D. The origin of this receptor is an elderly man with COVID-19, enrolled during active disease. CDR3 DNA: TGTGCCAGCAGCGACCGCGGCAACTATGGCTACACCTTC. It translates to CASSDRGNYGYTF.